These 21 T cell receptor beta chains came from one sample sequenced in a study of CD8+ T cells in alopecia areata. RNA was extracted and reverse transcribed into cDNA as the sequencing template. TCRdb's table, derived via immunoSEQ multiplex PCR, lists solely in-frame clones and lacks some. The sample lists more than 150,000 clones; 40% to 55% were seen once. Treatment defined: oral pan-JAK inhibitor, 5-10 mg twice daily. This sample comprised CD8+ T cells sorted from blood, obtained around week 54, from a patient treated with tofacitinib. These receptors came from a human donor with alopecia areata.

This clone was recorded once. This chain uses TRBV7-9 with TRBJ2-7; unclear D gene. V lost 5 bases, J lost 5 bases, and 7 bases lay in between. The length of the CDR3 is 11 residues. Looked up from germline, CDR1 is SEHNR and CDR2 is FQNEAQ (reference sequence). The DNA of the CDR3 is TGTGCCAGCAGCGCTGGCAACGAGCAGTACTTC. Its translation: CASSAGNEQYF.

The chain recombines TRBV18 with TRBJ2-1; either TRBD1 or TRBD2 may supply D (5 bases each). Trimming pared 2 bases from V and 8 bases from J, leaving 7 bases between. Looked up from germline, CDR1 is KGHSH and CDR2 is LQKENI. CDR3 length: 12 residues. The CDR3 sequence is CASSPMGDEQFF. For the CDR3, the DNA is TGTGCCAGCTCACCAATGGGGGATGAGCAGTTCTTC.

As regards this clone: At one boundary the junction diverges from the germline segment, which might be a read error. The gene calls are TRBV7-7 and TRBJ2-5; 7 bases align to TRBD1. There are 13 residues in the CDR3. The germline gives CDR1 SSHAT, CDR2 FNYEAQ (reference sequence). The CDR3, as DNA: TGTGCTAGCAGCAAAGACAGGGTGAAGACCCAGTACTTC. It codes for CASSKDRVKTQYF.

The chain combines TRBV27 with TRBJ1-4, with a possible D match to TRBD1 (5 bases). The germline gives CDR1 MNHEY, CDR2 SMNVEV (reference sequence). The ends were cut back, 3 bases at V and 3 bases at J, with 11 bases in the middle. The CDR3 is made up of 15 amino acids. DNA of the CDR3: TGTGCCAGCAGTTTTATTCAGGGATCTAATGAAAAACTGTTTTTT. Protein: CASSFIQGSNEKLFF.

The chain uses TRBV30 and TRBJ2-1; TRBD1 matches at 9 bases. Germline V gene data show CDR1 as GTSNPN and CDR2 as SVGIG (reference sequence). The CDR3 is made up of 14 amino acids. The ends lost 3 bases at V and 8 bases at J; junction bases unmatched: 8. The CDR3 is CAWRGPGQGYEQFF. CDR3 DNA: TGTGCCTGGAGGGGTCCGGGACAGGGATATGAGCAGTTCTTC.

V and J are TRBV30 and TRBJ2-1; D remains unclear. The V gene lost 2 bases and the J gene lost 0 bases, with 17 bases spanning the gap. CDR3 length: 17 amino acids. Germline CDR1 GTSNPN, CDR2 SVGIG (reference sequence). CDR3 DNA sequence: TGTGCCTGGAGTTGGGAACGACCACTTTCCTCCTACAATGAGCAGTTCTTC. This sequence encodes CAWSWERPLSSYNEQFF.

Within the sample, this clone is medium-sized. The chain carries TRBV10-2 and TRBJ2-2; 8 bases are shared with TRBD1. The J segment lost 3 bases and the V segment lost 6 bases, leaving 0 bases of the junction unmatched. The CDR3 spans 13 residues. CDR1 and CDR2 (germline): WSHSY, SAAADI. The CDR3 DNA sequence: TGCGCCAGCAGGGACAGGGACACCGGGGAGCTGTTTTTT. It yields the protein CASRDRDTGELFF.

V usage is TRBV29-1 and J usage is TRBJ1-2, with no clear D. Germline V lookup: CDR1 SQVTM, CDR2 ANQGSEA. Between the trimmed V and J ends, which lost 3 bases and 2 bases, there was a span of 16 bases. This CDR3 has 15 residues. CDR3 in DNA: TGCAGCGTTGATGGCCAGAACGGCGCGAACTATGGCTACACCTTC. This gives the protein CSVDGQNGANYGYTF.

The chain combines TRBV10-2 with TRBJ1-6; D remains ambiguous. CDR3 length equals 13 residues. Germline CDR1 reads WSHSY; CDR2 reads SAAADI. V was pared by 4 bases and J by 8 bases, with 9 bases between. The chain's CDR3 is CASSGGAYSPLHF. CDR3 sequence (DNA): TGCGCCAGCAGTGGGGGAGCGTATTCACCCCTCCACTTT.

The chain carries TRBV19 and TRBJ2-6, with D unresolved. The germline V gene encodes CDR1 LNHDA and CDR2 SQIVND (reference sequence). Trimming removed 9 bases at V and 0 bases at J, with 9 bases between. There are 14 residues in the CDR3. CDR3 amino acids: CASKTVSGANVLTF. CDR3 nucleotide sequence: TGTGCCAGCAAGACCGTCTCTGGGGCCAACGTCCTGACTTTC.

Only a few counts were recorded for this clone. The CDR3 protein is CASSPGTYQPQHF. As DNA, the CDR3 is TGTGCCAGCAGTCCGGGAACATATCAGCCCCAGCATTTT. The V and J genes are TRBV27 and TRBJ1-5, with D unresolved. Trimming cost V 5 bases and J 5 bases, with 10 bases left between them. The CDR3 runs to 13 residues. Germline V gene sequence: CDR1 MNHEY, CDR2 SMNVEV (reference sequence).

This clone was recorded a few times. As DNA, the CDR3 is TGTGCCAGCAGGGAGACAGGTGAACCTTCTGGGGCCAACGTCCTGACTTTC. It translates to CASRETGEPSGANVLTF. This rearrangement joins TRBV25-1 to TRBJ2-6, with TRBD1 as a possible D gene (6 bases). Trimming removed 6 bases from V and 1 base from J, with 16 bases in between. CDR3 size: 17 residues. CDR1 MGHDK and CDR2 SYGVNS come from the germline V gene.

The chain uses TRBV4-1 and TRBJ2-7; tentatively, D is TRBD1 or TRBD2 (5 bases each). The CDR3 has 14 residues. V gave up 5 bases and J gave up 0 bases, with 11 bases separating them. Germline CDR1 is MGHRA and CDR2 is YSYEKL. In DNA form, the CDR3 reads TGCGCCAGCAGCACTCGGGACGGCTCCTACGAGCAGTACTTC. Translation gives CASSTRDGSYEQYF.

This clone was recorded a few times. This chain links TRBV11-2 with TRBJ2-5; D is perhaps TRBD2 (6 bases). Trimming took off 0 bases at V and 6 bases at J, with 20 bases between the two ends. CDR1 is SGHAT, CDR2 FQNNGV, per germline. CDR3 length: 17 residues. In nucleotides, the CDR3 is TGTGCCAGCAGCTTAGATTGGGGACTGGAGATGCATAAGACCCAGTACTTC. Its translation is CASSLDWGLEMHKTQYF.

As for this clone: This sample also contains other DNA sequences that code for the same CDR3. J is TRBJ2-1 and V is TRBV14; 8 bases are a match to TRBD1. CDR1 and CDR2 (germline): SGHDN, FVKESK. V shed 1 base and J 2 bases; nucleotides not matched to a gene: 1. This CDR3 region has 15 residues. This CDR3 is CASSQAGGPYNEQFF. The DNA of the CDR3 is TGTGCCAGCAGCCAAGCAGGGGGCCCCTACAATGAGCAGTTCTTC.

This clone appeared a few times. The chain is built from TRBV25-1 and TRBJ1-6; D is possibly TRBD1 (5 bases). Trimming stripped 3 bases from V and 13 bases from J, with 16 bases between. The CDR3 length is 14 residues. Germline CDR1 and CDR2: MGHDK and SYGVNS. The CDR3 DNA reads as TGTGCCAGCAGTGAGTGGGACCGCGCCTATCCCCTCCACTTT. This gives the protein CASSEWDRAYPLHF.

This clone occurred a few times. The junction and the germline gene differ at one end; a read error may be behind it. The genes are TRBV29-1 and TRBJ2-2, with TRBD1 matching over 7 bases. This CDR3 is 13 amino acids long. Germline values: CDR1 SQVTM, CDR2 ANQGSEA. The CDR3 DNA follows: TGCAGCTTTGAACAGGGGTTAACCGGGGAGCTGTTTTTT. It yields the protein CSFEQGLTGELFF.

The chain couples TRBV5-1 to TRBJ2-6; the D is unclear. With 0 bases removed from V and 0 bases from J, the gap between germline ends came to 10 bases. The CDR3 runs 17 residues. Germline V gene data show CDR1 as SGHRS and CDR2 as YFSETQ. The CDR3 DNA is TGCGCCAGCAGCTTGGGACTGCTAGGCTCTGGGGCCAACGTCCTGACTTTC. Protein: CASSLGLLGSGANVLTF.

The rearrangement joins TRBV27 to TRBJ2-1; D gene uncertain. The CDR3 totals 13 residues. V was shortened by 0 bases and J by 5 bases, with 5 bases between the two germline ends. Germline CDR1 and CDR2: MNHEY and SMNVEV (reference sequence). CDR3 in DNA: TGTGCCAGCAGTTTATCCTCTAACAATGAGCAGTTCTTC. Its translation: CASSLSSNNEQFF.

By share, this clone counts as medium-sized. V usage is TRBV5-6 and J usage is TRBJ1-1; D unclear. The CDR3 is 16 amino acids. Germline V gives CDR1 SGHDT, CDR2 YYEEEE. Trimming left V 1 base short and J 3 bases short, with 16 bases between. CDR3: CASSLFSGIGDTEAFF. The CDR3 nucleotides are TGTGCCAGCAGCTTGTTCTCCGGGATCGGGGACACTGAAGCTTTCTTT.

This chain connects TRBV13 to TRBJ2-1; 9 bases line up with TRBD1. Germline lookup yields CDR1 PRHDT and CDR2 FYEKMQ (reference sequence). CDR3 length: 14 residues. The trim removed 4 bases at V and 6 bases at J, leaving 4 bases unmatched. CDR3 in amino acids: CASSSTGGANEQFF. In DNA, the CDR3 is TGTGCCAGCAGCTCGACAGGGGGGGCCAATGAGCAGTTCTTC.